This record looks at one T cell receptor beta chain sequence and its context. The data are from a study of memory CD4+ T cells and cytomegalovirus serostatus. The sort gate was single viable CD3+CD4+CD8-CD45RO+ cells for memory CD4+ T cells. The method was immunoSEQ multiplex PCR; TCRdb's version includes in-frame clones alone and lacks a portion of them. The data show some 80,000 clones, with less than 90% seen just once and around 0.73% held by the top ten. Germline CDR1 SGHDT, CDR2 YYEEEE. The V end lost 2 bases, the J end lost 3 bases, and 8 bases lay between the germline ends. The CDR3 length is 13 residues.

The receptor comes from an adult in good health and CMV-seronegative. The chain recombines TRBV5-6 with TRBJ1-1; D gene ambiguous. The sequencing input was memory CD4+ T cells from blood. The CDR3 protein is CASSFWQDTEAFF. The CDR3 DNA reads TGTGCCAGCAGCTTCTGGCAGGACACTGAAGCTTTCTTT.